One sample yielded the 30 T cell receptor beta chains listed below, sequenced in a study of identical twins. Using its own MiXCR run on the 5' RACE reads, TCRdb lists one record per CDR3 protein. The repertoire holds 1.5 million to 2 million distinct CDR3 sequences, with about 30% as singletons. The sample comprised cord blood. These receptors originate from a newborn girl in good health.

The CDR3 loop is CASSEWVRETQFF. In nucleotides, the CDR3 is TGTGCCAGCAGTGAATGGGTTCGGGAGACCCAGTTCTTC. The chain carries TRBV6-1 and TRBJ2-1; the D gene is possibly TRBD2 (6 bases). This CDR3 contains 13 residues. V lost 2 bases and J 13 bases, leaving 15 bases between the germline ends. Germline lookup yields CDR1 MNHNS and CDR2 SASEGT.

This clonotype has only one observation. The chain combines TRBV27 with TRBJ1-2; D is possibly TRBD1 (5 bases). Germline CDR1 reads MNHEY; CDR2 reads SMNVEV (reference sequence). Trimming removed 0 bases from V and 6 bases from J, with 14 bases in between. CDR3 length: 15 amino acids. This chain's CDR3 is CASSLSAAGSDGYTF. The CDR3 DNA follows: TGTGCCAGCAGTTTATCCGCCGCAGGGTCAGATGGCTACACCTTC.

This clonotype was seen a few times. This chain uses TRBV12-3 or TRBV12-4 with TRBJ1-1; TRBD1 matches at 10 bases. Unmatched junction bases numbered 13, after V lost 7 bases and J lost 5 bases. The CDR3 covers 16 residues. The CDR3 protein is CASTSGGQGRETEAFF. In nucleotides, the CDR3 is TGTGCCAGCACCTCTGGGGGACAGGGGAGGGAGACTGAAGCTTTCTTT.

This clonotype showed up many times. The CDR3 DNA reads TGCGCCAGCAGCCGAGCGGGAGGATACAATGAGCAGTTCTTC. It yields the protein CASSRAGGYNEQFF. This chain joins TRBV4-1 and TRBJ2-1; 9 positions match TRBD2. The CDR3 spans 14 residues. Germline CDR1 MGHRA, CDR2 YSYEKL. Germline trimming cut 4 bases from V and 4 bases from J; bases unmatched to any gene: 2.

A few counts support this clonotype. The chain uses TRBV5-1 and TRBJ2-5; D possibly matches TRBD1 or TRBD2 (6 bases each). The CDR3 has 15 residues. The V end lost 5 bases, the J end lost 4 bases, and 18 bases lay between the germline ends. Germline V gives CDR1 SGHRS, CDR2 YFSETQ. The CDR3 reads CASSSLMGGAETQYF. The CDR3 DNA is TGCGCCAGCAGTTCGTTAATGGGGGGCGCAGAGACCCAGTACTTC.

The chain combines TRBV12-3 or TRBV12-4 with TRBJ1-5; 7 positions agree with TRBD1. The CDR3 covers 15 residues. The V segment lost 3 bases and the J segment 5 bases; nucleotides outside the gene matches: 7. Here the CDR3 reads CASSFRTGVDQPQHF. CDR3 coding DNA: TGTGCCAGCAGTTTTAGAACAGGGGTCGATCAGCCCCAGCATTTT.

The chain joins TRBV28 to TRBJ2-6; D is possibly TRBD1 (5 bases). The germline CDR1 and CDR2 sequences are MDHEN and SYDVKM. CDR3 length: 16 residues. Trimming cost V 6 bases and J 0 bases, with 12 bases left between them. Here the CDR3 reads CASSDNRLSGANVLTF. The CDR3 DNA sequence: TGTGCCAGCAGCGATAACAGGCTCTCTGGGGCCAACGTCCTGACTTTC.

The chain employs TRBV19 and TRBJ2-1; TRBD1 matches 8 bases. CDR1 is LNHDA, CDR2 SQIVND, per germline (reference sequence). This CDR3 has 15 amino acids. V shed 2 bases, J shed 6 bases, and the junction held 6 bases outside the gene matches. CDR3 DNA sequence: TGTGCCAGTAGTATAACTCCACAGGGGGGCAATGAGCAGTTCTTC. Protein: CASSITPQGGNEQFF.

This chain joins TRBV12-3 or TRBV12-4 and TRBJ2-5, with D possibly TRBD2 on 6 matching bases. This CDR3 comprises 13 residues. V lost 4 bases to trimming and J lost 5 bases, with 11 bases between them. The CDR3 sequence: CASSSAGPETQYF. The CDR3 DNA is TGTGCCAGCAGTTCGGCGGGGCCCGAGACCCAGTACTTC.

The chain uses TRBV28 and TRBJ1-4; TRBD1 matches 9 bases. The ends lost 6 bases at V and 12 bases at J; junction bases unmatched: 14. Germline loops: CDR1 MDHEN, CDR2 SYDVKM. CDR3 length equals 15 residues. The CDR3 DNA sequence: TGTGCCAGCAGGTCTTTGGGACAGGGCCCCAAAGAACTGTTTTTT. Amino acid sequence: CASRSLGQGPKELFF.

This clonotype has more than one count but fewer than ten. This sequence joins TRBV9 and TRBJ2-1; D not resolved. Between the trimmed V and J ends, which lost 0 bases and 3 bases, there was a span of 4 bases. This CDR3 comprises 13 residues. Germline V lookup: CDR1 SGDLS, CDR2 YYNGEE. CDR3 bases: TGTGCCAGCAGCGTAGACCTCTACAATGAGCAGTTCTTC. This encodes CASSVDLYNEQFF.

Notes on this clonotype: Relative to the germline gene, one junction end is altered; a read error may explain this. The chain couples TRBV7-9 to TRBJ2-2; D not resolved. CDR1 SEHNR and CDR2 FQNEAQ come from the germline V gene (reference sequence). CDR3 length: 12 residues. In nucleotides, the CDR3 is TGTGCCGGCAGCTTCCGTAACGGGGAGCTGTTTTTT. It yields the protein CAGSFRNGELFF.

In regard to this clonotype: Mismatch with germline at one junction end may stem from a read error. The chain has TRBV4-1 and TRBJ2-4; D gene unclear. CDR3 size: 14 residues. The germline V gene encodes CDR1 MGHRA and CDR2 YSYEKL. This chain's CDR3 is CANSQESNQNIQYF. The DNA for the CDR3 is TGCGCCAACAGCCAAGAGTCCAATCAAAACATTCAGTACTTC.

The chain carries TRBV7-2 and TRBJ2-1; 11 bases are a match to TRBD2. This CDR3 comprises 15 residues. CDR1 SGHTA and CDR2 FQGNSA come from the germline V gene. V lost 2 bases, J lost 8 bases, and 5 bases stayed unmatched. The DNA of the CDR3 is TGTGCCAGCAGCTTATCTACTAGCGGGAGTTATGAGCAGTTCTTC. Protein product: CASSLSTSGSYEQFF.

The chain carries TRBV2 and TRBJ2-1, with 9 bases aligning to TRBD2. This CDR3 has 18 amino acids. Looked up from germline, CDR1 is SNHLY and CDR2 is FYNNEI. Germline trimming cut 4 bases from V and 8 bases from J; bases unmatched to any gene: 18. The chain's CDR3 is CASSGIRLAGLPGDEQFF. The CDR3 DNA is TGTGCCAGCAGTGGTATCAGGCTAGCGGGACTACCGGGGGATGAGCAGTTCTTC.

This chain links TRBV18 with TRBJ2-3, with D perhaps TRBD1 (6 bases). The CDR3 contains 16 residues. Germline CDR1 reads KGHSH; CDR2 reads LQKENI. V was clipped by 5 bases and J by 2 bases, with 17 bases between them. The CDR3 region has the DNA TGTGCCAGCTCATCTCCATTGGACAGTTTCACAGATACGCAGTATTTT. Amino acid sequence: CASSSPLDSFTDTQYF.

The chain uses TRBV7-2 and TRBJ2-1; 10 bases agree with TRBD2. Germline V gives CDR1 SGHTA, CDR2 FQGNSA. This CDR3 contains 15 residues. V dropped 4 bases and J dropped 3; count of bases not matched to a gene: 3. CDR3 DNA sequence: TGTGCCAGCAGCTCTAGCGGGAGATTCTACAATGAGCAGTTCTTC. It translates to CASSSSGRFYNEQFF.

V gene TRBV5-1 combines with J gene TRBJ1-1, with 7 bases fitting TRBD1. Germline CDR1 is SGHRS and CDR2 is YFSETQ. This CDR3 comprises 16 residues. J gave up 4 bases and V 0 bases, and 9 bases lay outside the gene matches. The CDR3 spells CASSLDGQVVSTEAFF. The CDR3, as DNA: TGCGCCAGCAGCTTGGATGGACAGGTGGTTAGCACTGAAGCTTTCTTT.

This clonotype occurred many times. V usage is TRBV25-1 and J usage is TRBJ1-5; no clear D. CDR3 length equals 14 residues. Germline V lookup: CDR1 MGHDK, CDR2 SYGVNS. Trimming removed 3 bases from V and 2 bases from J, with 8 bases in between. This CDR3 reads CASSDPGGNQPQHF. The CDR3 coding sequence is TGTGCCAGCAGTGATCCGGGAGGCAATCAGCCCCAGCATTTT.

This clonotype was detected a few times. The chain links TRBV28 to TRBJ2-1, with TRBD1 identical over 9 bases. V shed 6 bases and J 9 bases; nucleotides not matched to a gene: 15. Germline V gene sequence: CDR1 MDHEN, CDR2 SYDVKM. The CDR3 is made up of 16 amino acids. The chain's CDR3 is CASRPTGTGIRSEQFF. The CDR3 DNA sequence: TGTGCCAGCAGACCAACCGGGACAGGGATTAGGAGTGAGCAGTTCTTC.

This clonotype was counted a few times. The rearrangement joins TRBV6-5 to TRBJ2-3, with TRBD2 identical over 12 bases. The V segment lost 6 bases and the J segment 2 bases; nucleotides outside the gene matches: 6. The CDR3 runs to 16 residues. Germline V CDR1 and CDR2: MNHEY, SVGAGI. The CDR3 bases are TGTGCCAGCAGACCCCTAGCGGGGGGGCACACAGATACGCAGTATTTT. The encoded protein is CASRPLAGGHTDTQYF.

J is TRBJ1-1 and V is TRBV3-1, with TRBD1 identical over 9 bases. CDR3 length: 18 residues. The J segment lost 5 bases and the V segment lost 0 bases, leaving 13 bases of the junction unmatched. Germline assignment: CDR1 LGHDT and CDR2 YNNKEL (reference sequence). As DNA, the CDR3 is TGTGCCAGCAGCCAAGATCGGCCGCAGAGGACAGGGGAGACTGAAGCTTTCTTT. Protein sequence: CASSQDRPQRTGETEAFF.

This clonotype was observed a few times. The chain recombines TRBV9 with TRBJ2-3, with D possibly being TRBD2 (6 bases). Germline CDR1 is SGDLS and CDR2 is YYNGEE. The CDR3 is 15 amino acids. Trimming took 2 bases from V and 2 from J, leaving 12 bases between them. CDR3 coding DNA: TGTGCCAGCAGCGTCCCGGGAGCTTTCACAGATACGCAGTATTTT. Its translation: CASSVPGAFTDTQYF.

This clonotype was seen a few times. This chain joins TRBV9 and TRBJ2-7; TRBD2 is a possible D gene (6 bases). The CDR3 consists of 14 residues. Looked up from germline, CDR1 is SGDLS and CDR2 is YYNGEE. Between the trimmed V and J ends, which lost 2 bases and 2 bases, there was a span of 11 bases. The CDR3 bases are TGTGCCAGCAGCGTTGCGGGGACCCCCTACGAGCAGTACTTC. Protein: CASSVAGTPYEQYF.

The rearrangement uses TRBV29-1 and TRBJ1-1, with a weak D call TRBD1 (6 bases). Germline loops: CDR1 SQVTM, CDR2 ANQGSEA. This CDR3 region has 14 residues. Deletions cut 5 bases from V and 5 bases from J, with 18 bases between. The CDR3: CSVSTQGIGTEAFF. As DNA, the CDR3 is TGCAGCGTTTCCACACAGGGTATAGGGACTGAAGCTTTCTTT. Full variable domain (remainder filled in from reference TRBV29-1 and TRBJ1-1): SAVISQKPSRDICQRGTSLTIQCQVDSQVTMMFWYRQQPGQSLTLIATANQGSEATYESGFVIDKFPISRPNLTFSTLTVSNMSPEDSSIYLCSVSTQGIGTEAFFGQGTRLTVV.

V gene TRBV20-1 combines with J gene TRBJ2-7, with D possibly being TRBD1 or TRBD2 (5 bases each). CDR3 size: 17 residues. Trimming removed 0 bases from V and 0 bases from J, with 18 bases in between. CDR1 and CDR2 (germline): DFQATT, SNEGSKA (reference sequence). The CDR3 is CSARDPPGSGDSYEQYF. CDR3 nucleotide sequence: TGCAGTGCTAGAGATCCCCCAGGGTCCGGGGACTCCTACGAGCAGTACTTC.

In its sample, this clonotype was seen a few times. The chain is built from TRBV20-1 and TRBJ2-7, with 7 nucleotides matching TRBD2. V gave up 5 bases and J gave up 3 bases; unmatched junction bases: 7. The length of the CDR3 is 13 residues. Germline V gene lookup returns CDR1 DFQATT and CDR2 SNEGSKA (reference sequence). CDR3 DNA sequence: TGCAGTGCTTCCGGGACTACCATCTACGAGCAGTACTTC. Translating gives CSASGTTIYEQYF.

There are a few counts of this clonotype. The chain has TRBV28 and TRBJ2-3; 8 positions agree with TRBD1. The J segment lost 6 bases and the V segment lost 8 bases, leaving 13 bases of the junction unmatched. Germline CDR1 is MDHEN and CDR2 is SYDVKM. This CDR3 is 15 amino acids long. CDR3 DNA sequence: TGTGCCAGCTCAGGGGGCATGAGTTTTTTCGATACGCAGTATTTT. Translating it yields CASSGGMSFFDTQYF. Variable domain in full (rest from reference TRBV28 and TRBJ2-3): DVKVTQSSRYLVKRTGEKVFLECVQDMDHENMFWYRQDPGLGLRLIYFSYDVKMKEKGDIPEGYSVSREKKERFSLILESASTNQTSMYLCASSGGMSFFDTQYFGPGTRLTVL.

This chain connects TRBV20-1 to TRBJ2-1; D is ambiguous. The CDR3 runs 13 residues. Germline CDR1 and CDR2: DFQATT and SNEGSKA (reference sequence). The V and J ends lost 1 base and 7 bases respectively, with 11 bases between them. The CDR3 region is CSARGVRSNEQFF. The DNA for the CDR3 is TGCAGTGCTAGAGGAGTTAGGTCTAATGAGCAGTTCTTC.

This clonotype was picked up a small number of times. V gene TRBV7-2 combines with J gene TRBJ2-3, with 8 bases fitting TRBD2. Germline V lookup: CDR1 SGHTA, CDR2 FQGNSA. The CDR3 has 14 amino acids. Unmatched junction bases numbered 7, after V lost 3 bases and J lost 8 bases. The CDR3: CASSFEAGVGTQYF. CDR3 sequence (DNA): TGTGCCAGCAGCTTCGAAGCGGGAGTTGGTACGCAGTATTTT.